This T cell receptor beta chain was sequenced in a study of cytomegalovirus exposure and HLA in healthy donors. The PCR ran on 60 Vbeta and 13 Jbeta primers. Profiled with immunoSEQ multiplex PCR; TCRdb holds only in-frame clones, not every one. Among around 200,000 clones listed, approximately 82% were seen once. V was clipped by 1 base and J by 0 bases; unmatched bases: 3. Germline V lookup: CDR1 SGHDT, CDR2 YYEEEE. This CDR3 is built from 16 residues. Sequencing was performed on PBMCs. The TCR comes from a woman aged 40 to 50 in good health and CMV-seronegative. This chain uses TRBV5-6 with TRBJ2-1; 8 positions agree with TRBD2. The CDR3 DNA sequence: TGTGCCAGCAGCTTGAGTCTAGCGGGCTCCTACAATGAGCAGTTCTTC. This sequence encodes CASSLSLAGSYNEQFF. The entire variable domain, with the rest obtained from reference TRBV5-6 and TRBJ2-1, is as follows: DAGVTQSPTHLIKTRGQQVTLRCSPKSGHDTVSWYQQALGQGPQFIFQYYEEEERQRGNFPDRFSGHQFPNYSSELNVNALLLGDSALYLCASSLSLAGSYNEQFFGPGTRLTVL.